The 16 T cell receptor beta chains presented below share a single source sample, sequenced in a study of shared clonotypes between healthy human individuals. TCRdb's copy holds only in-frame clones and misses some; the assay was immunoSEQ multiplex PCR. The sample contains about 2.3 million clones, under 95% of which appear only once. The specimen sequenced was naive CD4+ T cells from PBMCs. Subset noted: CD45RA+ positively selected. These TCRs come from a man between 18 and 35 years old in good health. Some clones in this sample may be carry-over from other donors' samples.

V and J are TRBV5-1 and TRBJ1-1; no firm D call. The CDR3 has 15 residues. Trimming removed 4 bases from V and 1 base from J, with 14 bases in between. Looked up from germline, CDR1 is SGHRS and CDR2 is YFSETQ. The CDR3 coding sequence is TGCGCCAGCAGCCTACTTGGAATGGGGAACACTGAAGCTTTCTTT. It yields the protein CASSLLGMGNTEAFF.

This sequence joins TRBV7-9 and TRBJ2-7; the match to TRBD1 covers 9 bases. The CDR3 runs 15 residues. The V segment lost 5 bases and the J segment 1 base; nucleotides outside the gene matches: 6. Germline CDR1 SEHNR, CDR2 FQNEAQ (reference sequence). CDR3 bases: TGTGCCAGCAGCCGGGGTGACAGGGGGTCCTACGAGCAGTACTTC. This codes for CASSRGDRGSYEQYF.

V gene TRBV5-1 combines with J gene TRBJ2-7, with D unclear. Trimming took off 4 bases at V and 6 bases at J, with 20 bases between the two ends. The CDR3 is 15 residues long. Germline assignment: CDR1 SGHRS and CDR2 YFSETQ. The CDR3 nucleotides read TGCGCCAGCAGCGTGAATGGACCCCAGCTAGGCGAGCAGTACTTC. It yields the protein CASSVNGPQLGEQYF.

The V gene is TRBV7-9, the J gene TRBJ2-3; D is possibly TRBD1 (6 bases). CDR3 length: 15 amino acids. V lost 1 base and J 2 bases, leaving 10 bases between the germline ends. Germline V gene sequence: CDR1 SEHNR, CDR2 FQNEAQ (reference sequence). CDR3 nucleotide sequence: TGTGCCAGCAGCTTAGGACAGGTTGTCACAGATACGCAGTATTTT. Its translation: CASSLGQVVTDTQYF.

The rearrangement joins TRBV28 to TRBJ2-5; 9 bases fit TRBD2. Germline V gene sequence: CDR1 MDHEN, CDR2 SYDVKM. The CDR3 is 14 amino acids. J was trimmed by 4 bases and V by 2 bases; bases with no gene match: 2. The CDR3, as DNA: TGTGCCAGCAGTTTAATAGCGGGAGCAGAGACCCAGTACTTC. Protein sequence: CASSLIAGAETQYF.

The genes are TRBV19 and TRBJ2-7; no firm D call. The CDR3 extends over 14 amino acids. Germline CDR1 and CDR2: LNHDA and SQIVND (reference sequence). Trimming removed 3 bases from V and 2 bases from J, with 11 bases in between. The CDR3: CASSINPVAYEQYF. CDR3 bases: TGTGCCAGTAGTATTAACCCTGTGGCCTACGAGCAGTACTTC.

V is TRBV7-9 and J is TRBJ2-2; D gene unclear. Germline V gene data show CDR1 as SEHNR and CDR2 as FQNEAQ (reference sequence). V lost 2 bases and J lost 2, with 9 bases in between. The CDR3 is made up of 15 amino acids. This CDR3 is CASSLRLGNTGELFF. In DNA form, the CDR3 reads TGTGCCAGCAGCTTACGACTGGGAAACACCGGGGAGCTGTTTTTT.

This clone was recorded only once. The CDR3 region is CASASGLTLYEQYF. DNA of the CDR3: TGCGCCAGCGCTTCTGGACTAACACTCTACGAGCAGTACTTC. V and J are TRBV5-1 and TRBJ2-7, with D possibly TRBD2 on 6 matching bases. Trimming pared 7 bases from V and 3 bases from J, leaving 17 bases between. The CDR3 consists of 14 residues. CDR1 SGHRS and CDR2 YFSETQ come from the germline V gene.

This sequence joins TRBV7-8 and TRBJ2-2; D remains unclear. Germline lookup yields CDR1 SGHVS and CDR2 FQNEAQ. The CDR3 sequence is 15 residues long. Trimming removed 7 bases at V and 2 bases at J, with 14 bases between. The CDR3 sequence is CASKVSPGNTGELFF. The CDR3 DNA is TGTGCCAGCAAGGTCTCCCCGGGCAACACCGGGGAGCTGTTTTTT.

Here the CDR3 reads CATSRDRGGNSYEQYF. The CDR3 nucleotides are TGTGCCACCAGCAGAGATCGGGGAGGGAACTCCTACGAGCAGTACTTC. This chain joins TRBV15 and TRBJ2-7; TRBD2 matches 7 bases. Germline V gives CDR1 LNHNV, CDR2 YYDKDF (reference sequence). The trim removed 0 bases at V and 0 bases at J, leaving 5 bases unmatched. The CDR3 runs 16 residues.

The chain is built from TRBV28 and TRBJ1-1, with D perhaps TRBD1 (5 bases). CDR3 size: 15 residues. Germline CDR1 and CDR2: MDHEN and SYDVKM. The germline V and J ends were trimmed by 5 bases and 1 base, with 14 bases remaining between them. The CDR3 reads CASSPSGVANTEAFF. The CDR3 DNA is TGTGCCAGCAGTCCTTCGGGGGTGGCGAACACTGAAGCTTTCTTT.

This sequence joins TRBV6-1 and TRBJ1-5; D is unclear. The V end was cut by 5 bases, the J end by 4 bases, with 15 bases between. CDR1 is MNHNS and CDR2 is SASEGT in the germline V gene. The CDR3 consists of 15 residues. The CDR3, as DNA: TGTGCCAGCAGTTCCCAGACAATCCCTAATCAGCCCCAGCATTTT. It yields the protein CASSSQTIPNQPQHF.

V usage is TRBV5-4 and J usage is TRBJ1-2, with TRBD1 matching over 7 bases. Germline V gene sequence: CDR1 SGHNT, CDR2 YYREEE (reference sequence). V was clipped by 3 bases and J by 3 bases; unmatched bases: 5. This CDR3 is 14 amino acids long. This chain's CDR3 is CASSSGGSDYGYTF. The CDR3 nucleotides read TGTGCCAGCAGCTCAGGGGGGTCGGACTATGGCTACACCTTC.

The chain carries TRBV2 and TRBJ1-5; TRBD1 might be the D (5 bases). V was clipped by 6 bases and J by 1 base, with 22 bases between them. Germline V gives CDR1 SNHLY, CDR2 FYNNEI. The length of the CDR3 is 18 residues. This CDR3 is CASSPDKVGGWSNQPQHF. In DNA, the CDR3 is TGTGCCAGCAGCCCCGACAAGGTTGGGGGTTGGAGCAATCAGCCCCAGCATTTT.

This clone was picked up a small number of times. This chain uses TRBV5-1 with TRBJ1-3; D is undetermined. This CDR3 region has 13 residues. Germline loops: CDR1 SGHRS, CDR2 YFSETQ. Trimming pared 5 bases from V and 0 bases from J, leaving 6 bases between. CDR3 sequence: CASRNFSGNTIYF. CDR3 nucleotides: TGCGCCAGCAGGAATTTCTCTGGAAACACCATATATTTT. Looking up the rest from reference TRBV5-1 and TRBJ1-3 gives the full variable domain: KAGVTQTPRYLIKTRGQQVTLSCSPISGHRSVSWYQQTPGQGLQFLFEYFSETQRNKGNFPGRFSGRQFSNSRSEMNVSTLELGDSALYLCASRNFSGNTIYFGEGSWLTVV.

The CDR3 sequence: CASSLLRLAGGPSTDTQYF. The CDR3 bases are TGTGCCAGCAGTTTATTACGACTAGCGGGAGGGCCTAGCACAGATACGCAGTATTTT. The genes are TRBV28 and TRBJ2-3; 14 bases line up with TRBD2. The CDR3 spans 19 residues. V gave up 1 base and J gave up 0 bases; unmatched junction bases: 6. The germline gives CDR1 MDHEN, CDR2 SYDVKM.